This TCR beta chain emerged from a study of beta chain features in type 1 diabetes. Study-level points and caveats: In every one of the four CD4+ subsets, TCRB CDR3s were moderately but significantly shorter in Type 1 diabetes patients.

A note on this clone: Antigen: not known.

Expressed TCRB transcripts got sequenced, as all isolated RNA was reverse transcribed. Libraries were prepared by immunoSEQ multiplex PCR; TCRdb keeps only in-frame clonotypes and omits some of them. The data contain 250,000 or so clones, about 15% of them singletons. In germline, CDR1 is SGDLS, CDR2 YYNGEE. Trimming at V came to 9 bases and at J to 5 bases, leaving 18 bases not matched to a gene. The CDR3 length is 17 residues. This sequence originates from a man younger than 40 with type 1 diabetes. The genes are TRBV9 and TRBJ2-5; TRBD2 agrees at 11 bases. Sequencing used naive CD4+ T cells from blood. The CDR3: CATAAGDSSGGSETQYF. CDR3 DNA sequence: TGTGCCACCGCGGCGGGGGACTCTAGCGGGGGGTCGGAGACCCAGTACTTC. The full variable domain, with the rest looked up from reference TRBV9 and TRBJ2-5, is DSGVTQTPKHLITATGQRVTLRCSPRSGDLSVYWYQQSLDQGLQFLIQYYNGEERAKGNILERFSAQQFPDLHSELNLSSLELGDSALYFCATAAGDSSGGSETQYFGPGTRLLVL.